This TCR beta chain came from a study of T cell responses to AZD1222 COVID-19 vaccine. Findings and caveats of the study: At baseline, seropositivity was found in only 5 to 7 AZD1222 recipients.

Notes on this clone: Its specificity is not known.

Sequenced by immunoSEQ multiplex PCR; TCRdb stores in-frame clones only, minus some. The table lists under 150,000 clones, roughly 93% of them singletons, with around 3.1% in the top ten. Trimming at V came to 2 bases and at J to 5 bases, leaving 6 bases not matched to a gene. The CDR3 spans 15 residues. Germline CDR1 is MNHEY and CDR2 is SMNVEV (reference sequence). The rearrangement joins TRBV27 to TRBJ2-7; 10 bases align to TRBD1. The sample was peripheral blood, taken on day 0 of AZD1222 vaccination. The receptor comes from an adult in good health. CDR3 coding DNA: TGTGCCAGCAGTTTAAGGGGGACAGGGGCCCACGAGCAGTACTTC. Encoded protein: CASSLRGTGAHEQYF.